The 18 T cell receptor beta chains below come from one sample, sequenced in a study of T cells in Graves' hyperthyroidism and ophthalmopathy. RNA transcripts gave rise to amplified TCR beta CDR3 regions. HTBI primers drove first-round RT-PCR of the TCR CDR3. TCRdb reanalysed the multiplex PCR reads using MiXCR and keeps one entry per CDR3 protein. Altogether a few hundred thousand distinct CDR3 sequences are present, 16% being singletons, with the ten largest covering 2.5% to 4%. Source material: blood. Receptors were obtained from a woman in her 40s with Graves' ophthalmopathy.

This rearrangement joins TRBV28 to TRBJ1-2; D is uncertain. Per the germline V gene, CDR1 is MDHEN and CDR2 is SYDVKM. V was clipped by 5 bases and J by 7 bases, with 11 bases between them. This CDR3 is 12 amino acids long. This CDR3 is CASSTSSAGYTF. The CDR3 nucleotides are TGTGCCAGCAGTACCTCTTCGGCTGGCTACACCTTC.

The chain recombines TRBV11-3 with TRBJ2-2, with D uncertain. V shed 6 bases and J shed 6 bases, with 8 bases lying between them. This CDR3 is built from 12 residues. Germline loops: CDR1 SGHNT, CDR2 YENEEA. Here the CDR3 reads CASRRESGELFF. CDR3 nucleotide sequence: TGTGCCAGCAGGAGAGAGTCCGGGGAGCTGTTTTTT.

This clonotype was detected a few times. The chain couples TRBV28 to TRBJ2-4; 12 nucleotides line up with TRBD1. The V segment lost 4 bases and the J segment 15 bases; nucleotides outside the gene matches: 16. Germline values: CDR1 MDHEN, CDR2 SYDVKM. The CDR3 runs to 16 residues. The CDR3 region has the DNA TGTGCCAGCAGTTCCTCCGGGACAGGGGGCGCAGAGAGTCCGTACTTC. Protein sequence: CASSSSGTGGAESPYF.

The CDR3 loop reads CASSPGIAEKLFF. The CDR3 DNA reads TGTGCCAGCTCACCTGGCATAGCTGAAAAACTGTTTTTT. The chain uses TRBV18 and TRBJ1-4, with no clear D. Deletions cut 3 bases from V and 7 bases from J, with 9 bases between. From germline, CDR1 is KGHSH and CDR2 LQKENI. This CDR3 comprises 13 residues. The complete variable domain, with remaining parts taken from reference TRBV18 and TRBJ1-4, reads NAGVMQNPRHLVRRRGQEARLRCSPMKGHSHVYWYRQLPEEGLKFMVYLQKENIIDESGMPKERFSAEFPKEGPSILRIQQVVRGDSAAYFCASSPGIAEKLFFGSGTQLSVL.

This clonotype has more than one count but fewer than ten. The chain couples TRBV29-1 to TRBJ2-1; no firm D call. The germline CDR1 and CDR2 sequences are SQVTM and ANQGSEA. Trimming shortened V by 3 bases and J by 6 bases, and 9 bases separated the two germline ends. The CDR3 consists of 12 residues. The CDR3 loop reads CSVENNPNEQFF. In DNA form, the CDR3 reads TGCAGCGTTGAGAACAACCCCAATGAGCAGTTCTTC.

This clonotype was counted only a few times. The CDR3 is CASTDRGTGELFF. DNA for the CDR3: TGTGCCAGTACGGACAGGGGGACCGGGGAGCTGTTTTTT. The chain uses TRBV19 and TRBJ2-2; the match to TRBD1 covers 10 bases. This CDR3 comprises 13 residues. CDR1 is LNHDA and CDR2 is SQIVND in the germline V gene (reference sequence). Trimming took 7 bases from V and 5 from J; bases not matched to a gene: 1.

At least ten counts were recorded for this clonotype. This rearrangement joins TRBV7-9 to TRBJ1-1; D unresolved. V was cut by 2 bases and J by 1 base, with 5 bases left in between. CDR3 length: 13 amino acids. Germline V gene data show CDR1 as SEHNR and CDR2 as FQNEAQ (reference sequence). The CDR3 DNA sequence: TGTGCCAGCAGCTTATTCGAGAACACTGAAGCTTTCTTT. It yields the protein CASSLFENTEAFF.

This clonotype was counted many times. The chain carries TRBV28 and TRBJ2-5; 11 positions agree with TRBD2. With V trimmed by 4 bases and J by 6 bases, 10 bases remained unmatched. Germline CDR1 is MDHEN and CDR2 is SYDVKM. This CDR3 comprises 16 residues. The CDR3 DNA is TGTGCCAGCAGTTCGATACCGGGACTAGCGGAGAAGACCCAGTACTTC. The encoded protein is CASSSIPGLAEKTQYF.

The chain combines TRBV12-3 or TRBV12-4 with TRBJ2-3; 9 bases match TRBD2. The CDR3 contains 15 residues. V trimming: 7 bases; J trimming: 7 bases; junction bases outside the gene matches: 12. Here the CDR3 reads CASTAGLALGNTQYF. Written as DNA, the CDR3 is TGTGCCAGCACCGCCGGACTAGCGCTGGGGAATACGCAGTATTTT.

The CDR3 spells CASSRGQGRGTDTQYF. CDR3 DNA: TGTGCCAGCAGCCGCGGTCAGGGGCGGGGCACAGATACGCAGTATTTT. The gene calls are TRBV7-9 and TRBJ2-3; D perhaps matches TRBD1 (6 bases). CDR1 is SEHNR, CDR2 FQNEAQ, per germline (reference sequence). Trimming removed 5 bases from V and 1 base from J, with 16 bases in between. The CDR3 is 16 residues long.

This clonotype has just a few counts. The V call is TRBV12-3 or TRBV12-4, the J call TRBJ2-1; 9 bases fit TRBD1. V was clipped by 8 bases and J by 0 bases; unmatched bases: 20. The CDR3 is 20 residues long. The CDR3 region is CASAGPRGTGGKSSYNEQFF. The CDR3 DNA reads TGTGCCAGCGCCGGCCCCCGCGGCACAGGGGGCAAGAGCTCCTACAATGAGCAGTTCTTC.

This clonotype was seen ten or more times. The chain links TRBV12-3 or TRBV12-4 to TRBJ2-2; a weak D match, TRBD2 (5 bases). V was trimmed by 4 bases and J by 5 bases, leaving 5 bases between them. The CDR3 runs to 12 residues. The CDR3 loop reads CASSSGTGELFF. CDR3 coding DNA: TGTGCCAGCAGTTCGGGGACCGGGGAGCTGTTTTTT.

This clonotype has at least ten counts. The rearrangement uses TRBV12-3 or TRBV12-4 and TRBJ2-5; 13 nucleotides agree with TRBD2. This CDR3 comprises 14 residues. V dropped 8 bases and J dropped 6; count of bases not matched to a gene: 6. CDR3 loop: CASGTSGKAKTQYF. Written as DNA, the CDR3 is TGTGCCAGCGGGACTAGCGGGAAGGCAAAGACCCAGTACTTC.

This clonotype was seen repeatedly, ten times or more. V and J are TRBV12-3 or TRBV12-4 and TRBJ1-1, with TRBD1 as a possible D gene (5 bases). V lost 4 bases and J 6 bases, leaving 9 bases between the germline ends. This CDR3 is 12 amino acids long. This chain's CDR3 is CASSWGGSEAFF. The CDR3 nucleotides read TGTGCCAGCAGTTGGGGGGGATCTGAAGCTTTCTTT.

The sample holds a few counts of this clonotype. DNA for the CDR3: TGTGCCAGCAGCTTGCTCCCCCCGGGACTAGCGACCTACAATGAGCAGTTCTTC. This gives the protein CASSLLPPGLATYNEQFF. The chain employs TRBV7-3 and TRBJ2-1; 10 bases agree with TRBD2. The V segment lost 3 bases and the J segment 2 bases; nucleotides outside the gene matches: 10. This CDR3 has 18 residues. The germline CDR1 and CDR2 sequences are SGHTA and FQGTGA.

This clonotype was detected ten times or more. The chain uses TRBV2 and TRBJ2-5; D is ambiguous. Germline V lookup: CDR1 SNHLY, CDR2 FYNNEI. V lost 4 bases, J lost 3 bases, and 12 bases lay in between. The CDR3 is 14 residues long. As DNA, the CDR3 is TGTGCCAGCAGTGTGTCGGGCAGCGAAGAGACCCAGTACTTC. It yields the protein CASSVSGSEETQYF.

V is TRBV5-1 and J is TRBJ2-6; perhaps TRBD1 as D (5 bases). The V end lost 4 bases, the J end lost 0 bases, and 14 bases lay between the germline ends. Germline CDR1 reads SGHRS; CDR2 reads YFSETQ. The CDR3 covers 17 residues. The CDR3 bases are TGCGCCAGCAGCCCAATTGCCGACAGCTCTGGGGCCAACGTCCTGACTTTC. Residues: CASSPIADSSGANVLTF.

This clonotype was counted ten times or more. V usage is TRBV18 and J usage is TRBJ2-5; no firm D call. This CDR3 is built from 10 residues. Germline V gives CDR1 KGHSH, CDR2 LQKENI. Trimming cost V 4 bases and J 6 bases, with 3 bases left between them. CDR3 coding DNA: TGTGCCAGCTCACTCCAGACCCAGTACTTC. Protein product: CASSLQTQYF.